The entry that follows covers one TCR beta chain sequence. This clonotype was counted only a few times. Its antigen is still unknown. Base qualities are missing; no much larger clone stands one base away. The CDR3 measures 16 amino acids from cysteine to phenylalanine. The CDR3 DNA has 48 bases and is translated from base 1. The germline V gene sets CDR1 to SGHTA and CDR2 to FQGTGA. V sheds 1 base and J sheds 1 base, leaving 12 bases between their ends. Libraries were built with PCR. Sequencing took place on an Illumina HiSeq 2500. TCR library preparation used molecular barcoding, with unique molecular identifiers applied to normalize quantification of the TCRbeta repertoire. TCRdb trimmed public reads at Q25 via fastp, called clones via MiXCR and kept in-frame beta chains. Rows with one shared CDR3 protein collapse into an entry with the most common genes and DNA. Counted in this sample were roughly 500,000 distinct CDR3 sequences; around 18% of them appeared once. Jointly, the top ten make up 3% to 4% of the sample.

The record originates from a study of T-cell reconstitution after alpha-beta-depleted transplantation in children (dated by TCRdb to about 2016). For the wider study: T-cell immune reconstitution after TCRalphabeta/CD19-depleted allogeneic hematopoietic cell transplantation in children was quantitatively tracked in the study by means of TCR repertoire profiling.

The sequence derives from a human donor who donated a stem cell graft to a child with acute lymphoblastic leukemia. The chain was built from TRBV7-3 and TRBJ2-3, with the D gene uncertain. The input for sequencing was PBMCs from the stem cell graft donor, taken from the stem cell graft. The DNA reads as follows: TGTGCCAGCAGCTTAAGTTCGAGCCCAGGCACAGATACGCAGTATTTT. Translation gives CASSLSSSPGTDTQYF.